This record covers a single T cell receptor beta chain. The target antigen is unknown. PBMCs, at least 6.5 million per sample, were isolated. In germline, CDR1 is GTSNPN, CDR2 SVGIG (reference sequence). V was shortened by 7 bases and J by 8 bases, with 18 bases between the two germline ends. CDR3 length: 13 residues. The authors ran a second PCR of about 6 to 11 cycles using a sample-barcoded 5' primer and a J-beta primer mix. MiXCR, run by TCRdb on the 5' RACE reads, gives a single entry per CDR3 protein. The profile covers about 640,000 distinct CDR3 sequences, with roughly 58% appearing a single time and approximately 37% taken by the ten largest. The data were taken from a study of blood T cells in healthy people across ages. The overall study: Roughly one uniquely barcoded beta molecule per two T cells was captured.

Whole-study findings and limits: One million T cells yielded diversity estimates that were considered underestimates. Age showed a roughly linear inverse relationship with TCR beta diversity per million T cells.

V is TRBV30 and J is TRBJ2-1, with no clear D. The receptor's source is a man between 60 and 75 years old in good health. The sequenced material came from blood. The CDR3 bases are TGTGCCTTAAACCTGGGGTTAAGGGATGAGCAGTTCTTC. It translates to CALNLGLRDEQFF.